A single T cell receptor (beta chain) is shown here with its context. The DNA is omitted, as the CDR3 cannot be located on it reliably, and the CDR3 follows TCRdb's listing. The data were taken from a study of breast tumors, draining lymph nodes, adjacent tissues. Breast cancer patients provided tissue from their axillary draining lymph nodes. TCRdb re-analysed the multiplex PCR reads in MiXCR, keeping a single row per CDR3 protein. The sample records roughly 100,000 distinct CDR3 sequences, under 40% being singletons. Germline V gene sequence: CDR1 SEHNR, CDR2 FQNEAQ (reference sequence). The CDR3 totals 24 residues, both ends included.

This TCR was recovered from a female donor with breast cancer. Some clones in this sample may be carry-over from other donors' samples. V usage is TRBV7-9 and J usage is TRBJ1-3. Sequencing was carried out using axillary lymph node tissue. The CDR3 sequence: CASSSTSGSYNEQFFGPEGNTIYF.